These 32 T cell receptor beta chains originate from one sample sequenced in a study of lymphopenia after photon versus proton radiotherapy. Only in-frame clones appear in the TCRdb table, and some are missing; sequencing was by immunoSEQ multiplex PCR. The table has around 24,000 clones, approximately 85% seen once. The source material was peripheral blood, sampled from a patient treated with photon-based radiotherapy. All receptors derive from a man aged 25-45 years with gastric cancer.

V gene TRBV7-3 combines with J gene TRBJ2-1; 9 nucleotides agree with TRBD1. V dropped 1 base and J dropped 6; count of bases not matched to a gene: 4. CDR1 and CDR2 (germline): SGHTA, FQGTGA. The CDR3 extends over 15 amino acids. Here the CDR3 DNA reads TGTGCCAGCAGCTTAATGGGGACAGGGAGCAATGAGCAGTTCTTC. Translation: CASSLMGTGSNEQFF.

The chain is built from TRBV27 and TRBJ2-6, with unresolved D. Germline V gene data show CDR1 as MNHEY and CDR2 as SMNVEV (reference sequence). CDR3 size: 19 residues. The V gene lost 8 bases and the J gene lost 1 base, with 24 bases spanning the gap. Written as DNA, the CDR3 is TGTGCCAGCGGCACGGATGAACAAGGAGTTGTGTCTGGGGCCAACGTCCTGACTTTC. Encoded protein: CASGTDEQGVVSGANVLTF.

This clone was seen just once. The chain employs TRBV14 and TRBJ2-1; TRBD2 matches 12 bases. Germline CDR1 reads SGHDN; CDR2 reads FVKESK. J lost 0 bases, V lost 2 bases, and 2 bases had no gene match. There are 17 residues in the CDR3. The CDR3 here is CASSQRLAGASYNEQFF. The DNA for the CDR3 is TGTGCCAGCAGCCAACGACTAGCGGGGGCCTCCTACAATGAGCAGTTCTTC.

This clone was seen a single time. The CDR3 reads CASSLAGQGGEQYF. For the CDR3, the DNA is TGTGCCAGCAGCTTAGCAGGACAGGGGGGCGAGCAGTACTTC. This rearrangement joins TRBV7-2 to TRBJ2-7; TRBD1 matches 10 bases. The CDR3 is made up of 14 amino acids. CDR1 is SGHTA, CDR2 FQGNSA, per germline. V lost 0 bases, J lost 6 bases, and 2 bases stayed unmatched. The full variable domain, with the rest looked up from reference TRBV7-2 and TRBJ2-7, is GAGVSQSPSNKVTEKGKDVELRCDPISGHTALYWYRQSLGQGLEFLIYFQGNSAPDKSGLPSDRFSAERTGGSVSTLTIQRTQQEDSAVYLCASSLAGQGGEQYFGPGTRLTVT.

The DNA of the CDR3 is TGTGCCAGCAGTTTATTTGGGACAGACCCCTACGAGCAGTACTTC. Its protein is CASSLFGTDPYEQYF. J is TRBJ2-7 and V is TRBV27, with 7 bases matching TRBD1. The CDR3 covers 15 residues. CDR1 and CDR2 from the germline V gene are MNHEY and SMNVEV (reference sequence). The V gene end was trimmed by 1 base and the J gene end by 2 bases; junction bases not matched to a gene: 5.

This sequence joins TRBV5-5 and TRBJ1-1, with D tentatively TRBD1 (5 bases). V gave up 4 bases and J gave up 0 bases, with 13 bases separating them. CDR3 length equals 15 residues. CDR1 is SGHKS, CDR2 YYEKEE, per germline (reference sequence). Written as DNA, the CDR3 is TGTGCCAGCAGCCTCACGGGGGGATTGAACACTGAAGCTTTCTTT. Its protein product is CASSLTGGLNTEAFF. The complete variable domain, with remaining parts taken from reference TRBV5-5 and TRBJ1-1, reads DAGVTQSPTHLIKTRGQQVTLRCSPISGHKSVSWYQQVLGQGPQFIFQYYEKEERGRGNFPDRFSARQFPNYSSELNVNALLLGDSALYLCASSLTGGLNTEAFFGQGTRLTVV.

The chain joins TRBV28 to TRBJ2-7; 8 nucleotides line up with TRBD2. Germline loops: CDR1 MDHEN, CDR2 SYDVKM. V lost 3 bases to trimming and J lost 2 bases; unmatched junction nucleotides: 9. The CDR3 length is 16 residues. CDR3 residues: CASSLSLAGLTYEQYF. The CDR3, as DNA: TGTGCCAGCAGTTTGTCGCTAGCGGGCCTGACCTACGAGCAGTACTTC.

The J gene is TRBJ2-1, the V gene TRBV5-6, with TRBD2 identical over 8 bases. Looked up from germline, CDR1 is SGHDT and CDR2 is YYEEEE. The V gene end was trimmed by 5 bases and the J gene end by 4 bases; junction bases not matched to a gene: 14. The CDR3 has 17 amino acids. CDR3 nucleotides: TGTGCCAGCAGACCCGGGACTAGTCGAATAAGGTACAATGAGCAGTTCTTC. It specifies CASRPGTSRIRYNEQFF.

The V and J genes are TRBV11-2 and TRBJ2-4, with a tentative D call TRBD2 (5 bases). The V end lost 1 base, the J end lost 8 bases, and 12 bases lay between the germline ends. Per germline, CDR1 SGHAT and CDR2 FQNNGV. CDR3 length equals 14 residues. In DNA form, the CDR3 reads TGTGCCAGCAGCTTAGGTGTTTACGGGGACATTCAGTACTTC. Amino acids: CASSLGVYGDIQYF.

The chain has TRBV21-1 and TRBJ2-1; the listed D gene, TRBD2, was not tested against the DNA. TRBV21-1 is annotated as a pseudogene. This CDR3 region has 17 residues. The CDR3, as DNA: TGTGCCAGCAGCCAAGATCCGGCATGGAGCTCCTACAATGAGCAGTTCTTC. This translates into CASSQDPAWSSYNEQFF.

V is TRBV14 and J is TRBJ2-7; the D gene could be TRBD1 or TRBD2 (5 bases each). The CDR3 has 15 amino acids. Germline V gene data show CDR1 as SGHDN and CDR2 as FVKESK. Trimming removed 4 bases from V and 2 bases from J, with 15 bases in between. CDR3 region: CASSRGAGLTYEQYF. CDR3 DNA sequence: TGTGCCAGCAGCCGAGGGGCAGGGTTGACCTACGAGCAGTACTTC.

The V gene is TRBV6-6, the J gene TRBJ1-4; D gene unclear. Germline CDR1 MNHNY, CDR2 SVGAGI (reference sequence). The CDR3 contains 13 residues. The V gene lost 4 bases and the J gene lost 5 bases, with 8 bases spanning the gap. The CDR3 loop is CASSSGLNEKLFF. CDR3 bases: TGTGCCAGCAGTTCGGGTCTGAATGAAAAACTGTTTTTT.

The V and J genes are TRBV2 and TRBJ1-2, with a weak D call TRBD1 (6 bases). The CDR3 contains 13 residues. Per the germline V gene, CDR1 is SNHLY and CDR2 is FYNNEI. V was clipped by 3 bases and J by 6 bases, with 11 bases between them. The DNA of the CDR3 is TGTGCCAGCAGTGACGGAGGGGGGAATGGCTACACCTTC. Translating gives CASSDGGGNGYTF.

CDR3 nucleotide sequence: TGCAGCGTTGACAGGGAGAACACTGAAGCTTTCTTT. This encodes CSVDRENTEAFF. V usage is TRBV29-1 and J usage is TRBJ1-1, with a weak D call TRBD1 (5 bases). The germline CDR1 and CDR2 sequences are SQVTM and ANQGSEA. The CDR3 extends over 12 amino acids. Trimming left V 3 bases short and J 1 base short, with 6 bases between. The variable domain in full, completed from reference TRBV29-1 and TRBJ1-1, reads SAVISQKPSRDICQRGTSLTIQCQVDSQVTMMFWYRQQPGQSLTLIATANQGSEATYESGFVIDKFPISRPNLTFSTLTVSNMSPEDSSIYLCSVDRENTEAFFGQGTRLTVV.

This chain uses TRBV5-1 with TRBJ1-1, with D possibly matching TRBD1 (5 bases). The CDR3 is 15 amino acids. Trimming pared 0 bases from V and 2 bases from J, leaving 11 bases between. Per germline, CDR1 SGHRS and CDR2 YFSETQ. In DNA form, the CDR3 reads TGCGCCAGCAGCTTGGCGGCAGGGCTAAACACTGAAGCTTTCTTT. Encoded protein: CASSLAAGLNTEAFF.

The chain carries TRBV21-1 and TRBJ2-5; the table's D call TRBD2 went unverified against the DNA. TRBV21-1 is noted as a pseudogene. The CDR3 is 20 residues long. For the CDR3, the DNA is TGTGCCAGCAGCTCAAGGGGGAGGACTAGCGGGGTAAAAAGGGAGGAGACCCAGTACTTC. This sequence encodes CASSSRGRTSGVKREETQYF.

The CDR3 spells CASSHTSGDYNEQFF. The CDR3 coding sequence is TGTGCCAGCAGCCATACTAGCGGAGATTACAATGAGCAGTTCTTC. The chain joins TRBV5-4 to TRBJ2-1; 8 bases match TRBD2. The CDR3 runs 15 residues. Germline V CDR1 and CDR2: SGHNT, YYREEE (reference sequence). V lost 4 bases and J lost 4; bases outside the gene matches: 7. Full variable domain (outside the CDR3, taken from reference TRBV5-4 and TRBJ2-1): ETGVTQSPTHLIKTRGQQVTLRCSSQSGHNTVSWYQQALGQGPQFIFQYYREEENGRGNFPPRFSGLQFPNYSSELNVNALELDDSALYLCASSHTSGDYNEQFFGPGTRLTVL.

This clone was found once. The chain combines TRBV6-1 with TRBJ2-5; D unresolved. This CDR3 is built from 14 residues. The V and J ends lost 0 bases and 1 base respectively, with 6 bases between them. Germline V gene data show CDR1 as MNHNS and CDR2 as SASEGT. The CDR3 coding sequence is TGTGCCAGCAGTGAAGCGCTGATCCAAGAGACCCAGTACTTC. It codes for CASSEALIQETQYF.

The V call is TRBV19, the J call TRBJ2-7, with TRBD1 matching 9 bases. The CDR3 has 13 residues. With V trimmed by 7 bases and J by 5 bases, 6 bases remained unmatched. The germline CDR1 and CDR2 sequences are LNHDA and SQIVND (reference sequence). CDR3 loop: CASTPDRGHEQYF. For the CDR3, the DNA is TGTGCCAGTACCCCGGACAGGGGCCACGAGCAGTACTTC.

This chain links TRBV18 with TRBJ2-1; 10 bases align to TRBD1. Germline V lookup: CDR1 KGHSH, CDR2 LQKENI. The CDR3 is 15 residues long. V was pared by 6 bases and J by 7 bases, with 9 bases of the junction left unmatched. CDR3 sequence (DNA): TGTGCCAGCTCCCTCGGGACAGGGGAAGCAAATGAGCAGTTCTTC. Translation gives CASSLGTGEANEQFF.

The rearrangement links TRBV19 to TRBJ1-1; D is undetermined. Germline V CDR1 and CDR2: LNHDA, SQIVND (reference sequence). This CDR3 comprises 18 residues. V was shortened by 0 bases and J by 8 bases, with 25 bases between the two germline ends. The CDR3 sequence is CASSIDHGVSGVFSEAFF. The CDR3 DNA follows: TGTGCCAGTAGTATAGATCATGGCGTGAGCGGTGTGTTTTCGGAAGCTTTCTTT.

The V call is TRBV6-4, the J call TRBJ1-6; the D gene is possibly TRBD1 (6 bases). Germline V gene lookup returns CDR1 MRHNA and CDR2 SNTAGT. This CDR3 has 12 residues. V was cut by 6 bases and J by 10 bases, with 10 bases left in between. The CDR3 protein is CASRQGDSPLHF. CDR3 in DNA: TGTGCCAGCAGACAGGGTGACTCACCCCTCCACTTT.

The chain couples TRBV19 to TRBJ2-1, with 7 bases lining up with TRBD2. After removal of 7 bases from V and 7 bases from J, the junction contained 13 bases not matched to a gene. In germline, CDR1 is LNHDA, CDR2 SQIVND (reference sequence). The CDR3 sequence is 15 residues long. The CDR3 region is CASTLLSGEANEQFF. The CDR3 DNA follows: TGTGCCAGTACCCTACTGAGCGGGGAAGCGAATGAGCAGTTCTTC.

The count of this clone is one. Because it lacks the conserved phenylalanine or tryptophan at the end, this CDR3 is likely a read error. It is unclear where the CDR3 begins or ends on the DNA, so no DNA is shown, and the CDR3 is as TCRdb lists it. V is TRBV28 and J is TRBJ1-4. Germline CDR1 and CDR2: MDHEN and SYDVKM. Counting both end residues, the CDR3 totals 11 amino acids. The CDR3: CASSSSGRYRI.

There are a few counts of this clone. This chain joins TRBV10-3 and TRBJ1-1; 8 bases are shared with TRBD1. With 6 bases clipped from V and 0 bases from J, the junction kept 0 bases outside the gene matches. The germline CDR1 and CDR2 sequences are ENHRY and SYGVKD. The CDR3 has 13 residues. CDR3 nucleotide sequence: TGTGCCATCAGGGACAGGGTGAACACTGAAGCTTTCTTT. Protein product: CAIRDRVNTEAFF.

This rearrangement joins TRBV6-6 to TRBJ2-7, with D perhaps matching TRBD2 (5 bases). The ends were cut back, 0 bases at V and 0 bases at J, with 12 bases in the middle. This CDR3 contains 16 residues. Germline values: CDR1 MNHNY, CDR2 SVGAGI (reference sequence). As DNA, the CDR3 is TGTGCCAGCAGTTACTCGATGGCGGGTAGCTCCTACGAGCAGTACTTC. Its translation is CASSYSMAGSSYEQYF.

The chain couples TRBV4-1 to TRBJ2-5; no firm D call. From germline, CDR1 is MGHRA and CDR2 YSYEKL. Trimming took 0 bases from V and 4 from J, leaving 9 bases between them. The CDR3 is 14 residues long. Written as DNA, the CDR3 is TGCGCCAGCAGCCAAGATACCTACCCAGAGACCCAGTACTTC. Protein product: CASSQDTYPETQYF.

V gene TRBV7-2 combines with J gene TRBJ2-3; the D is unclear. Germline V gene data show CDR1 as SGHTA and CDR2 as FQGNSA. Trimming cost V 7 bases and J 0 bases, with 8 bases left between them. The CDR3 sequence is 13 residues long. CDR3 DNA sequence: TGTGCCAGCACCCGGTCTAGCACAGATACGCAGTATTTT. It codes for CASTRSSTDTQYF.

V and J are TRBV18 and TRBJ1-3, with a weak D call TRBD1 (5 bases). Trimming stripped 1 base from V and 2 bases from J, with 12 bases between. CDR1 KGHSH and CDR2 LQKENI come from the germline V gene. This CDR3 region has 16 residues. The CDR3 protein is CASSPLEQAAGNTIYF. The CDR3 DNA is TGTGCCAGCTCACCACTTGAACAGGCGGCTGGAAACACCATATATTTT.

The chain uses TRBV21-1 and TRBJ2-2; no DNA check was done on the table's D call, TRBD1. TRBV21-1 is reported as a pseudogene. The CDR3 is made up of 16 amino acids. The CDR3: CASSTGRTANTGELFF. CDR3 DNA sequence: TGTGCCAGCAGCACGGGAAGGACAGCGAACACCGGGGAGCTGTTTTTT.

The V call is TRBV5-1, the J call TRBJ2-1; 8 bases are shared with TRBD1. This CDR3 comprises 16 residues. The trim removed 4 bases at V and 4 bases at J, leaving 10 bases unmatched. Per germline, CDR1 SGHRS and CDR2 YFSETQ. This chain's CDR3 is CASSTGGWGSYNEQFF. The CDR3 DNA is TGCGCCAGCAGCACAGGGGGTTGGGGGTCATACAATGAGCAGTTCTTC.

The chain has TRBV7-9 and TRBJ1-1; D might be TRBD1 (5 bases). CDR1 is SEHNR and CDR2 is FQNEAQ in the germline V gene (reference sequence). V was pared by 5 bases and J by 6 bases, with 13 bases between. The CDR3 loop spans 13 amino acids. CDR3 sequence (DNA): TGTGCCAGCAGCCCCGGCCAGGGAGCTGAAGCTTTCTTT. Translating it yields CASSPGQGAEAFF.